The 15 T cell receptor beta chains below were found in one sample sequenced in a study of Graves' ophthalmopathy and Graves' hyperthyroidism. Beta-chain TCR CDR3 regions were amplified from RNA transcripts. HTBI primers primed a first-round RT-PCR, and a second-round multiplex PCR followed. TCRdb fed the multiplex PCR reads into MiXCR, producing one record per CDR3 protein. The sample has a few hundred thousand distinct CDR3 sequences, 15% to 17% seen once. Material: peripheral blood. Every receptor here comes from a woman aged 18-29 years with stable Graves' hyperthyroidism.

The chain joins TRBV12-3 or TRBV12-4 to TRBJ2-5; 9 bases map to TRBD1. The CDR3 has 14 residues. Trimming removed 7 bases from V and 5 bases from J; junction bases left unmatched: 8. The CDR3 spells CASTWGTGWETQYF. DNA of the CDR3: TGTGCCAGCACCTGGGGGACAGGGTGGGAGACCCAGTACTTC.

This clonotype has a handful of counts. The conserved phenylalanine or tryptophan is not found at the CDR3 terminus, so this likely reflects a read error. The CDR3 spells CASSLTAGGAGTEAFL. The DNA for the CDR3 is TGTGCCAGCAGTTTAACCGCAGGGGGCGCCGGGACTGAAGCTTTCCTT. J is TRBJ1-1 and V is TRBV6-5; 8 bases are shared with TRBD1. The trim removed 4 bases at V and 5 bases at J, leaving 12 bases unmatched. The V gene's germline CDR1 is MNHEY and CDR2 SVGAGI. This CDR3 has 16 residues.

This clonotype came up many times. J is TRBJ1-2 and V is TRBV15, with unresolved D. The CDR3 consists of 14 residues. The germline gives CDR1 LNHNV, CDR2 YYDKDF (reference sequence). V dropped 1 base and J dropped 8 bases, with 14 bases sitting between them. This chain's CDR3 is CATSRVALSHGYTF. The CDR3 DNA reads TGTGCCACCAGCAGAGTGGCCTTATCTCACGGCTACACCTTC.

This clonotype was found a few times. This rearrangement joins TRBV10-3 to TRBJ1-1; 9 positions agree with TRBD1. V lost 5 bases to trimming and J lost 0 bases; unmatched junction nucleotides: 10. Germline-derived CDR1 and CDR2 are ENHRY and SYGVKD. This CDR3 is 17 amino acids long. The CDR3 DNA is TGTGCCATCAGTCTAGATTTCGGGACAGGGCTGAACACTGAAGCTTTCTTT. Protein sequence: CAISLDFGTGLNTEAFF.

This clonotype was recorded at least ten times. This chain uses TRBV11-1 with TRBJ2-5, with 11 bases matching TRBD2. CDR3 size: 18 residues. The V gene's germline CDR1 is SGHAT and CDR2 FQDESV (reference sequence). The V gene end was trimmed by 5 bases and the J gene end by 4 bases; junction bases not matched to a gene: 15. The CDR3 nucleotides are TGTGCCAGCAGCCCCCCGAGGGCTAGCGGGGGGAAGCGAGAGACCCAGTACTTC. Amino acids: CASSPPRASGGKRETQYF.

This clonotype was detected many times. This chain joins TRBV6-5 and TRBJ1-2; D may be TRBD1 (5 bases). Deletions cut 0 bases from V and 2 bases from J, with 13 bases between. This CDR3 is 16 amino acids long. Germline V gene sequence: CDR1 MNHEY, CDR2 SVGAGI. CDR3 bases: TGTGCCAGCAGTTACTCTGGGGCAGTGACAAACTATGGCTACACCTTC. Residues: CASSYSGAVTNYGYTF.

This clonotype was seen at least ten times. V and J are TRBV4-1 and TRBJ2-5, with 9 nucleotides matching TRBD2. V gave up 4 bases and J gave up 6 bases; unmatched junction bases: 3. CDR1 is MGHRA, CDR2 YSYEKL, per germline. The CDR3 length is 13 residues. The CDR3 reads CASSLGLAKTQYF. CDR3 bases: TGCGCCAGCAGCCTGGGACTAGCAAAGACCCAGTACTTC.

There are many counts of this clonotype. Here the CDR3 DNA reads TGTGCCAGCAGCTTAGATCAGATAGATACGCAGTATTTT. Encoded protein: CASSLDQIDTQYF. The rearrangement joins TRBV7-6 to TRBJ2-3; D gene ambiguous. V shed 1 base and J shed 5 bases, with 7 bases lying between them. Per germline, CDR1 SGHVS and CDR2 FNYEAQ. The length of the CDR3 is 13 residues.

The chain carries TRBV7-9 and TRBJ1-2, with D tentatively TRBD1 (6 bases). Germline CDR1 and CDR2: SEHNR and FQNEAQ (reference sequence). Trimming stripped 4 bases from V and 4 bases from J, with 13 bases between. CDR3 length equals 14 residues. The CDR3 here is CASSSTGMGYGYTF. CDR3 nucleotide sequence: TGTGCCAGCAGCTCCACAGGGATGGGCTATGGCTACACCTTC.

Only a few counts were recorded for this clonotype. This chain links TRBV5-1 with TRBJ1-3, with D maybe TRBD1 (6 bases). The CDR3 contains 15 residues. V shed 4 bases and J shed 8 bases, with 19 bases lying between them. Germline CDR1 and CDR2: SGHRS and YFSETQ. The CDR3 bases are TGCGCCAGCAGCCCTGGTGGGGGCGCGGTGGACACCATATATTTT. Protein product: CASSPGGGAVDTIYF.

This clonotype was seen at least ten times. This chain connects TRBV11-2 to TRBJ2-5, with 14 bases matching TRBD2. Germline CDR1 is SGHAT and CDR2 is FQNNGV. Trimming took 5 bases from V and 5 from J; bases not matched to a gene: 7. This CDR3 has 16 residues. CDR3 bases: TGTGCCAGCAGCCCGCGACTAGCGGGGGGGGTCGAGACCCAGTACTTC. It codes for CASSPRLAGGVETQYF.

Comments on this clonotype: Relative to the germline gene, one junction end is altered; a read error may explain this. This chain links TRBV5-6 with TRBJ1-1; D unclear. The CDR3 is 13 amino acids. CDR1 and CDR2 from the germline V gene are SGHDT and YYEEEE. Here the CDR3 DNA reads TGTGTCAGCAGCATAGCCCGGAGGACTGAAGCTTTCTTT. This gives the protein CVSSIARRTEAFF.

This clonotype was picked up many times. CDR3: CASSPDVWGETQYF. The CDR3 coding sequence is TGTGCCAGCAGTCCCGATGTTTGGGGAGAGACCCAGTACTTC. This rearrangement joins TRBV6-1 to TRBJ2-5, with unresolved D. CDR1 and CDR2 (germline): MNHNS, SASEGT. V gave up 5 bases and J gave up 4 bases, with 14 bases separating them. The CDR3 sequence is 14 residues long.

This clonotype showed up many times. The V and J genes are TRBV20-1 and TRBJ1-1, with 9 bases that match TRBD1. The ends lost 4 bases at V and 10 bases at J; junction bases unmatched: 7. The CDR3 runs 12 residues. Germline values: CDR1 DFQATT, CDR2 SNEGSKA (reference sequence). In nucleotides, the CDR3 is TGCAGTGCTAAGGGGGGACAGGGATCAGCTTTCTTT. This sequence encodes CSAKGGQGSAFF.

In its sample, this clonotype was seen many times. The CDR3 sequence is CASSYQNPGTEAFF. CDR3 DNA sequence: TGTGCCAGCAGTTATCAAAACCCCGGCACTGAAGCTTTCTTT. The chain joins TRBV6-2 or TRBV6-3 to TRBJ1-1; no clear D gene. The CDR3 spans 14 residues. CDR1 MNHEY and CDR2 SVGEGT come from the germline V gene. The V gene lost 3 bases and the J gene lost 4 bases, with 12 bases spanning the gap.